These T cell receptor beta chains were read from a single sample in a study of blood T cell repertoires in COVID-19. The protocol was immunoSEQ multiplex PCR, while the TCRdb copy is restricted to in-frame clones and leaves out a portion. The data show about 80,000 clones, more than 60% seen once. Material: peripheral blood. The receptor set was obtained from a human donor in a cohort sampled during active COVID-19. CDR3s include the opening cysteine and the closing phenylalanine or tryptophan. A D gene is named only where the DNA matches it firmly.

D	V	J	CDR3
-	TRBV21-1	TRBJ2-3	CASPLDLSTTSTDTQYF
-	TRBV5-6	TRBJ1-3	CASSLGTVRSTIYF
-	TRBV6-6	TRBJ2-5	CASRIAETQYF
-	TRBV9	TRBJ2-7	CASSVYVGNRVEQYF
-	TRBV6-5	TRBJ1-1	CASSYSAGANTEAFF
-	TRBV28	TRBJ1-5	CASSRPLGGNQPQHF
TRBD1	TRBV9	TRBJ1-2	CASSVHRGVVNYGYTF
-	TRBV19	TRBJ2-2	CASSMARLEAGELFF
TRBD2	TRBV9	TRBJ2-3	CASSAGLATDTQYF
TRBD2	TRBV19	TRBJ2-3	CASESGSATYTDTQYF
-	TRBV7-9	TRBJ2-5	CASSLRGRQETQYF
-	TRBV5-6	TRBJ2-2	CASSLAGGELFF
TRBD2	TRBV4-1	TRBJ2-2	CASSQDGLAGAIGELFF
TRBD1	TRBV19	TRBJ2-2	CASRVRGYAGELFF
TRBD1	TRBV2	TRBJ2-5	CASRAATGWGQETQYF
-	TRBV19	TRBJ2-3	CASSVPPLDTQYF
-	TRBV2	TRBJ2-3	CASRSPPDTQYF
TRBD1	TRBV2	TRBJ1-2	CATEGDRDGYTF
-	TRBV6-4	TRBJ2-1	CASSSGPLEYNEQFF
TRBD1	TRBV3-1/TRBV3-2	TRBJ2-2	CASSQVVSGQTKETTGELFF
-	TRBV10-3	TRBJ1-1	CAISERQMNTEAFF
-	TRBV7-2	TRBJ1-2	CASSRTGSYGYTF
-	TRBV7-3	TRBJ2-3	CASSLVGGATDTQYF
TRBD1	TRBV27	TRBJ2-5	CASSPIGDRGHGETQYF
-	TRBV4-2	TRBJ1-6	CASSQVFLLSPLHF
-	TRBV20-1	TRBJ1-2	CSASPGVGGYTF
TRBD1	TRBV7-6	TRBJ2-3	CASSPTGASTDTQYF
-	TRBV15	TRBJ2-3	CATSREKLETDTQYF
-	TRBV6-5	TRBJ1-2	CASRNRVEDGYTF
-	TRBV3-1/TRBV3-2	TRBJ2-7	CASSQGAGYEQYF
-	TRBV14	TRBJ2-7	CASSQGAAGSYEQYF
-	TRBV29-1	TRBJ2-1	CSVEPARAGSYNEQFF
-	TRBV6-1	TRBJ1-1	CASSEGLAEAFF
-	TRBV11-2	TRBJ2-7	CASSLAGYTVEQYF
-	TRBV29-1	TRBJ2-5	CSVYSGITGETQYF
TRBD2	TRBV11-3	TRBJ2-3	CASSLGLAGEGYF
TRBD1	TRBV5-1	TRBJ1-1	CASSWGDRGHTEAFF
TRBD1	TRBV3-1/TRBV3-2	TRBJ1-1	CASSPGGGTEAFF
-	TRBV11-2	TRBJ2-7	CASSLDAGAMEQYF
-	TRBV7-2	TRBJ1-2	CASSRPGELYGYTF
-	TRBV15	TRBJ2-1	CATSRGGGRRVEQFF